The clone carrying this T cell receptor (beta chain) has ten or more counts. Constant-region reverse primers amplified full-length variable regions, followed by semi-nested Nested Universal Primer A PCR. TCRdb analysed the 5' RACE reads with MiXCR anew, one entry per CDR3 protein. The sample lists 45,000 to 55,000 distinct CDR3 sequences; around 25% were seen once. Trimming pared 5 bases from V and 4 bases from J, leaving 10 bases between. CDR3 length equals 13 residues. Germline loops: CDR1 SGHRS, CDR2 YFSETQ. Sequencing input: tumor-infiltrating naive CD4+ T cells sorted from the breast tumor. Subset noted: naive CD4+ T cells, CD4+CD45RA+CD25-. The source of this sequence is a female donor with breast cancer. J is TRBJ1-3 and V is TRBV5-1; possibly TRBD1 for D (6 bases). The CDR3 here is CASRSGAGNTIYF. CDR3 sequence (DNA): TGCGCCAGCAGGTCAGGGGCCGGAAACACCATATATTTT.